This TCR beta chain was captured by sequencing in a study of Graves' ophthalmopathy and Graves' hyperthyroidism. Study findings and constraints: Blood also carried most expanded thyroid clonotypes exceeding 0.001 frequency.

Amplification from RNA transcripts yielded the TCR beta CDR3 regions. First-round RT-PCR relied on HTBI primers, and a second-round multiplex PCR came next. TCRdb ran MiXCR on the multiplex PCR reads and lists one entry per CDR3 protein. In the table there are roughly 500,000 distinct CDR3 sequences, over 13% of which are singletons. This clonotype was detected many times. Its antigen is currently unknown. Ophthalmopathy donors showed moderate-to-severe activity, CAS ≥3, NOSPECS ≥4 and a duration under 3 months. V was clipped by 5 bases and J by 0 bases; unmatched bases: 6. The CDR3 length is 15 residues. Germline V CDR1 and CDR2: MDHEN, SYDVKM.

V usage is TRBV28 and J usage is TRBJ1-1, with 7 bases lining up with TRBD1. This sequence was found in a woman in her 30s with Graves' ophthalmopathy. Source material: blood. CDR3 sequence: CASSRPTGMNTEAFF. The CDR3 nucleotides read TGTGCCAGCAGTCGGCCGACAGGGATGAACACTGAAGCTTTCTTT.